The T cell receptor beta chain described here comes from a study of OX40 agonist ivuxolimab in advanced cancers. Study as a whole: A male proportion of over 75% was recorded, with mean age around 55 years and range roughly 23 to 79.

To note about this clone: Its antigen remains unidentified.

Sequenced by immunoSEQ multiplex PCR; TCRdb stores in-frame clones only, minus some. In the table there are 50,000 to 75,000 clones, more than 75% of which are singletons. CDR3 length equals 14 residues. Deletions cut 1 base from V and 0 bases from J, with 7 bases between. Germline V gene sequence: CDR1 GTSNPN, CDR2 SVGIG (reference sequence). Findings of the study overall: Expanded peripheral T cells had an undetermined antigen specificity.

The rearrangement uses TRBV30 and TRBJ1-5; D ambiguous. The sequencing used CD4+ or CD8+ T cells sorted from blood, collected in a trial of the OX40 agonist ivuxolimab. The TCR comes from an adult with an advanced solid tumor such as melanoma, head and neck, liver or kidney cancer. CDR3 amino acids: CAWSGPYSNQPQHF. The CDR3 nucleotides read TGTGCCTGGAGTGGTCCGTATAGCAATCAGCCCCAGCATTTT.